This T cell receptor (beta chain) was recovered during a study of blood T cells in healthy people across ages. General study results and limits: Reliance upon unsorted PBMCs precluded definitive naive versus antigen-experienced comparison.

V shed 3 bases and J 7 bases; nucleotides not matched to a gene: 12. CDR3 size: 15 residues. CDR1 and CDR2 from the germline V gene are DFQATT and SNEGSKA (reference sequence). Donors were systemically healthy Caucasian individuals from Russia aged about 6 to 95 years. This clonotype has more than one count but fewer than ten. Its antigen is currently unknown. The second PCR ran roughly 6 to 11 cycles with a sample-barcoded 5' primer and J-beta primers. Each cDNA was tagged by a template-switch adaptor containing 12 random nucleotides. TCRdb reprocessed the 5' RACE reads via MiXCR and lists one record per CDR3 protein. The repertoire holds roughly 800,000 distinct CDR3 sequences, 35% to 40% seen once, with around 13% in the top ten.

This clonotype was sampled from a man aged 18 to 29 in good health. Material: blood. The chain carries TRBV20-1 and TRBJ2-7; 10 bases agree with TRBD2. Here the CDR3 reads CSARTLAGAGNEQYF. The DNA of the CDR3 is TGCAGTGCTAGGACTCTAGCGGGGGCGGGGAATGAGCAGTACTTC.